This T cell receptor (beta chain) was captured by sequencing in a study of cytomegalovirus exposure and HLA in healthy donors. Study outcomes and limitations: The study recorded 160 or so TCR beta chains that were cytomegalovirus-associated. The classifier was said to identify cytomegalovirus status with high specificity and sensitivity. Most TCR sequences were rare, but some public TCRs occurred in many donors.

Only in-frame clones appear in the TCRdb table, and some are missing; sequencing was by immunoSEQ multiplex PCR. Here the sample spans 150,000 to 180,000 clones, less than 90% being singletons. The length of the CDR3 is 16 residues. Germline loops: CDR1 MNHEY, CDR2 SMNVEV (reference sequence). With regard to this clone: Its specificity is unknown. At one boundary the junction diverges from the germline segment, which might be a read error.

The donors were in the 120-subject validation cohort, distinct from the roughly 700-subject first cohort. The TCR originated in a man younger than 35 in good health and CMV-seropositive. The chain combines TRBV27 with TRBJ2-7, with TRBD2 identical over 7 bases. The source material was PBMCs. CDR3: CASSPMGGGVSYEQYF. CDR3 in DNA: TGTGCCAGCAGTCCCATGGGGGGAGGGGTTTCCTACGAGCAATACTTC.